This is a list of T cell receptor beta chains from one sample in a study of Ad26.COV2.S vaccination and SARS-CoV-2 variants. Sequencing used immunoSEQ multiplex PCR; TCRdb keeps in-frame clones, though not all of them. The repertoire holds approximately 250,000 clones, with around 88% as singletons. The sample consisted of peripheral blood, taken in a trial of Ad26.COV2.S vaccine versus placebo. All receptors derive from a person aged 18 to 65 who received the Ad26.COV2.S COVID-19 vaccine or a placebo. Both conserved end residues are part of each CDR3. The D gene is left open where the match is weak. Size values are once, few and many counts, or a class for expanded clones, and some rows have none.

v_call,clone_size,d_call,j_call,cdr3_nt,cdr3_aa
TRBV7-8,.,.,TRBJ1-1,TGTGCCAGCAGCCAGCCGGGACCGCTGAACACTGAAGCTTTCTTT,CASSQPGPLNTEAFF
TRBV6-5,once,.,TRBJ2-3,TGTGCCAGCAGTTACTCGAAATTCCCTAGCACAGATACGCAGTATTTT,CASSYSKFPSTDTQYF
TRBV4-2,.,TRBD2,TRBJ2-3,TGTGCCAGCAGCCAAGGGGCGGGAGATACAGATACGCAGTATTTT,CASSQGAGDTDTQYF
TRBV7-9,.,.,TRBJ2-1,TGTGCCAGCAGCTTAGCCCTGCGGGGTTCAGTGGATGAGCAGTTCTTC,CASSLALRGSVDEQFF
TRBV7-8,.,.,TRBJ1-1,TGTGCCAGCAGCTTAATATCCGGGACGAGCACTGAAGCTTTCTTT,CASSLISGTSTEAFF
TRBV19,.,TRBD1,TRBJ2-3,TGTGCCAGTAGTCGAACAGGGGTTAGCACAGATACGCAGTATTTT,CASSRTGVSTDTQYF
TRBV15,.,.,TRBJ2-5,TGTGCCACCAGCTTCCGGCGGGAGACCCAGTACTTC,CATSFRRETQYF
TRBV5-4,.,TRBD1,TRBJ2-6,TGTGCCAGCAGCTTTCATAGGGGGCGAGCCAACGTCCTGACTTTC,CASSFHRGRANVLTF
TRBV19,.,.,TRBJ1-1,TGTGCCAGTAGAGGCCGCGACGGCGGGGGTTTAAACACTGAAGCTTTCTTT,CASRGRDGGGLNTEAFF
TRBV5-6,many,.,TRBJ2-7,TGTGCCAGCTGCTTGGGAGGGGGCTGGGCGGGGCCCTACGAGCAGTACTTC,CASCLGGGWAGPYEQYF
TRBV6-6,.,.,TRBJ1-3,TGTGCCAGCAGTTACGTACCCAGCTCTGGAAACACCATATATTTT,CASSYVPSSGNTIYF
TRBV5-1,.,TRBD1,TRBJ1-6,TGCGCCAGCAGCCTAACAGGGGGTTTCTATAATTCACCCCTCCACTTT,CASSLTGGFYNSPLHF
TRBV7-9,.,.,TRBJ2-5,TGTGCCAGCAGCGCCCAGGAGACCCAGTACTTC,CASSAQETQYF
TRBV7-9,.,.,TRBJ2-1,TGTGCCAGCAGCCCCTCGGCGGGGCAGTTCTTC,CASSPSAGQFF
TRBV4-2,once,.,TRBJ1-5,TGTGCCAGCAGCCAAAGATGGGGTCCCAATCAGCCCCAGCATTTT,CASSQRWGPNQPQHF
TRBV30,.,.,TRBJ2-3,TGTGCCTGGAGTGGATCCGGGGGACTTACGCAGTATTTT,CAWSGSGGLTQYF
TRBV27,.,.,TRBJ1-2,TGTGCCAGCAGTTTACGTGGGGCAGACTATGGCTACACCTTC,CASSLRGADYGYTF
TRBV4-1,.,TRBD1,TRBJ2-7,TGCGCCAGCAGCCGGGGACAGGGGGCTTATGAGCAGTACTTC,CASSRGQGAYEQYF
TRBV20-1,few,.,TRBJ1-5,TGCAGTGCTAGTTTTCCCTCGGGGAAGGGCAATCAGCCCCAGCATTTT,CSASFPSGKGNQPQHF
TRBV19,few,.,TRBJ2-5,TGTGCCAGTAGTATTTGGTTCGGGGACTCGGAGACCCAGTACTTC,CASSIWFGDSETQYF
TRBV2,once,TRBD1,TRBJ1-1,TGTGCCAGCAGGGATTGGACAGGGCGGACTGAAGCTTTCTTT,CASRDWTGRTEAFF
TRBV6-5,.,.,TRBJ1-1,TGTGCCAGCAGACACCGTGACAGGAGGAACACTGAAGCTTTCTTT,CASRHRDRRNTEAFF
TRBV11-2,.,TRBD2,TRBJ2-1,TGTGCCAGCAGATCACTAGCGGGGGGGTACAATGAGCAGTTCTTC,CASRSLAGGYNEQFF
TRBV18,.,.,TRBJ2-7,TGTGCCAGCTCACCCCCCTCCAAGGTCTCCGAGCAGTACTTC,CASSPPSKVSEQYF
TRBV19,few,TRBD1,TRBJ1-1,TGTGCCAGCTTAAGGGGGCGAGGGCGGAACACTGAAGCTTTCTTT,CASLRGRGRNTEAFF
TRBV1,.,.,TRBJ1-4,TGCACCAGCAGCCAATCTCGGGGGTCGAGAACTAATGAAAAACTGTTTTTT,CTSSQSRGSRTNEKLFF
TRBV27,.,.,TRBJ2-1,TGTGCCAGCAGTTCGCCCTACAATGAGCAGTTCTTC,CASSSPYNEQFF
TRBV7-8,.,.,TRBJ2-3,TGTGCCAGCAGCGGACGGGGTACCGGGACAACTAGCACAGATACGCAGTATTTT,CASSGRGTGTTSTDTQYF
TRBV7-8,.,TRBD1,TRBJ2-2,TGTGCCAGCAGCTTATCTATCGCATCCCACAGGGGGCAGGGCACCGGGGAGCTGTTTTTT,CASSLSIASHRGQGTGELFF
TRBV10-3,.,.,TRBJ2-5,TGTGCCATCAGTGATTCCGGGTCACAAGAGACCCAGTACTTC,CAISDSGSQETQYF
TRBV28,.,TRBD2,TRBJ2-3,TGTGCCAGCAGTTTAATCGGTGCTAGCGGGCTGAATACGCAGTATTTT,CASSLIGASGLNTQYF
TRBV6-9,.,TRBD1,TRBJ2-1,TGTGCCAGCAGTCCTCTCAGGGGGTACGACAATGAGCAGTTCTTC,CASSPLRGYDNEQFF
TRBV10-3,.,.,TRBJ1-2,TGTGCCATCAGTGACCGAGACTATGGCTACACCTTC,CAISDRDYGYTF
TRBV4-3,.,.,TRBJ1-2,TGCGCCAGCAGCGTGATCCCCCGGGACATCCTCTATGGCTACACCTTC,CASSVIPRDILYGYTF
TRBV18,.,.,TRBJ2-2,TGTGCCAGCTTAGGACTTCAGAACACCGGGGAGCTGTTTTTT,CASLGLQNTGELFF
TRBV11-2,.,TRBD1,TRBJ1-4,TGTGCCAGCAGCCCCCTCAGGGGGCCTAATGAAAAACTGTTTTTT,CASSPLRGPNEKLFF
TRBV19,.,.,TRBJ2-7,TGTGCCAGTAGTATAGATCTCCCCATCGGGGGATTCTCCTACGAGCAGTACTTC,CASSIDLPIGGFSYEQYF
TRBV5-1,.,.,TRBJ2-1,TGCGCCAGCAGCTCCTCCGGGACGGGGTACAATGAGCAGTTCTTC,CASSSSGTGYNEQFF
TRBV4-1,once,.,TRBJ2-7,TGCGCCAGCAGCCAAGTCCAAGGAGAATCCTACGAGCAGTACTTC,CASSQVQGESYEQYF
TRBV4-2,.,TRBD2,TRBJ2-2,TGTGCCAGCAGCCAAGCCCGGACTAGCCACACAGGGGAGCTGTTTTTT,CASSQARTSHTGELFF